Listed here are 9 T cell receptor beta chains from one sample, sequenced in a study of beta chain features in type 1 diabetes. The study reverse transcribed the entire isolated RNA, so it sequenced expressed TCRB transcripts. The assay was immunoSEQ multiplex PCR, and TCRdb's table has in-frame clones only and misses some. Found here are hundreds of thousands of clones, about 14% of them singletons; the top ten hold about 0.087%. The sample was naive CD4+ T cells from blood. These TCRs come from a man younger than 30 in good health.

The V and J genes are TRBV5-4 and TRBJ1-5, with no clear D. Germline values: CDR1 SGHNT, CDR2 YYREEE (reference sequence). Trimming removed 2 bases at V and 1 base at J, with 7 bases between. The CDR3 has 14 amino acids. CDR3 in amino acids: CASSLRESNQPQHF. The DNA of the CDR3 is TGTGCCAGCAGCTTAAGGGAAAGCAATCAGCCCCAGCATTTT.

This clone has only a few counts. The rearrangement joins TRBV11-2 to TRBJ2-3; 7 bases are shared with TRBD1. V dropped 2 bases and J dropped 1; count of bases not matched to a gene: 6. The germline gives CDR1 SGHAT, CDR2 FQNNGV. The CDR3 is made up of 16 amino acids. The CDR3 coding sequence is TGTGCCAGCAGCTTATACCGTGACAGGGGCACAGATACGCAGTATTTT. This translates into CASSLYRDRGTDTQYF.

There are a few counts of this clone. This chain connects TRBV30 to TRBJ2-7; D gene ambiguous. With 2 bases removed from V and 2 bases from J, the gap between germline ends came to 10 bases. CDR3 size: 13 residues. The V gene's germline CDR1 is GTSNPN and CDR2 SVGIG (reference sequence). DNA for the CDR3: TGTGCCTGGAGTCGGGCAGGAGCCTACGAGCAGTACTTC. Translation: CAWSRAGAYEQYF.

This chain links TRBV28 with TRBJ2-7; unclear D gene. There are 16 residues in the CDR3. V lost 6 bases to trimming and J lost 6 bases, with 24 bases between them. CDR1 and CDR2 (germline): MDHEN, SYDVKM. CDR3 residues: CASRVWSSNPFREQYF. CDR3 DNA: TGTGCCAGCAGGGTGTGGAGCTCCAACCCATTTCGCGAGCAGTACTTC.

In this sample, this clone turned up a few times. The chain couples TRBV27 to TRBJ1-2; TRBD1 agrees at 12 bases. The CDR3 sequence is 14 residues long. Germline V gene data show CDR1 as MNHEY and CDR2 as SMNVEV (reference sequence). After removal of 6 bases from V and 4 bases from J, the junction contained 3 bases not matched to a gene. CDR3 coding DNA: TGTGCCAGCAGGGGACAGGGGGCGGCCTATGGCTACACCTTC. Its translation: CASRGQGAAYGYTF.

This clone was seen only a few times. The chain carries TRBV7-9 and TRBJ2-1; a possible D gene is TRBD1 (6 bases). Germline V CDR1 and CDR2: SEHNR, FQNEAQ (reference sequence). The CDR3 has 15 amino acids. V was pared by 5 bases and J by 4 bases, with 15 bases between. CDR3 bases: TGTGCCAGCAGCCCGAGGGGGTTCCGTTACAATGAGCAGTTCTTC. Amino acids: CASSPRGFRYNEQFF.

The V and J genes are TRBV21-1 and TRBJ1-2; the D segment call TRBD1 is taken from the table without a DNA check. TRBV21-1 is a recognized pseudogene. The CDR3 consists of 16 residues. CDR3 nucleotide sequence: TGTGCCAGCAGCAAAAGTCGGGAACAGGGTTGTTCTGGCTACACCTTC. It specifies CASSKSREQGCSGYTF.

A few counts support this clone. The J gene is TRBJ1-5, the V gene TRBV7-9; a weak D match, TRBD1 (5 bases). Between the trimmed V and J ends, which lost 8 bases and 2 bases, there was a span of 13 bases. Per germline, CDR1 SEHNR and CDR2 FQNEAQ (reference sequence). The CDR3 contains 14 residues. CDR3 bases: TGTGCCAGCTTGACAGTACGTGGCAATCAGCCCCAGCATTTT. This translates into CASLTVRGNQPQHF.

In this sample, this clone turned up a few times. J is TRBJ2-7 and V is TRBV28, with TRBD2 as a possible D gene (5 bases). The CDR3 is 15 residues long. The germline CDR1 and CDR2 sequences are MDHEN and SYDVKM. Trimming took off 3 bases at V and 5 bases at J, with 17 bases between the two ends. The CDR3 loop is CASSFLGGSGDEQYF. The CDR3 nucleotides read TGTGCCAGCAGTTTCCTTGGAGGTTCCGGTGACGAGCAGTACTTC.